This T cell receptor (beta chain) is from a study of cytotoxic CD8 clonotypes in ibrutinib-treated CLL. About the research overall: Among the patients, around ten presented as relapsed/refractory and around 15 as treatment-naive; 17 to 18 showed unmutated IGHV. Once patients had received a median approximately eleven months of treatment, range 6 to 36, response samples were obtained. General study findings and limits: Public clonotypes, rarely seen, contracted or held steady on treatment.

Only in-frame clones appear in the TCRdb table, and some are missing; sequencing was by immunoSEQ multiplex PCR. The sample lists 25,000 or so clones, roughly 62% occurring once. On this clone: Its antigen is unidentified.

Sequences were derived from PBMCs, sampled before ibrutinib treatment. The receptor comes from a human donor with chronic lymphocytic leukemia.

The CDR3: CASSPPLGEQYF. The CDR3 DNA is TGTGCCAGCTCACCGCCTCTTGGGGAGCAGTACTTC. The rearrangement uses TRBV18 and TRBJ2-7; D is uncertain. The CDR3 consists of 12 residues. The V and J ends lost 3 bases and 7 bases respectively, with 10 bases between them. Germline CDR1 KGHSH, CDR2 LQKENI. The full variable domain, its missing parts supplied by reference TRBV18 and TRBJ2-7, is NAGVMQNPRHLVRRRGQEARLRCSPMKGHSHVYWYRQLPEEGLKFMVYLQKENIIDESGMPKERFSAEFPKEGPSILRIQQVVRGDSAAYFCASSPPLGEQYFGPGTRLTVT.